Following are 26 T cell receptor beta chains from one sample sequenced in a study of blood T cell repertoires in COVID-19. The assay was immunoSEQ multiplex PCR, and TCRdb's table has in-frame clones only and misses some. The table includes about 67,000 clones, around nine tenths detected once. Sequencing was done on a sample of peripheral blood. These receptors all stem from a woman aged 60-75 years with acute or convalescent COVID-19.

The V and J genes are TRBV3-1 (or the pseudogene TRBV3-2) and TRBJ2-3; 7 positions agree with TRBD2. J was trimmed by 0 bases and V by 3 bases; bases with no gene match: 6. Germline assignment: CDR1 LGHDT and CDR2 YNNKEL (reference sequence). The CDR3 has 16 amino acids. The CDR3 loop reads CASSQIRTRSTDTQYF. CDR3 coding DNA: TGTGCCAGCAGCCAGATACGGACTAGGAGCACAGATACGCAGTATTTT.

CDR3 sequence (DNA): TGCAGTGCTAGTTCTACTAGCGCGCCTCAATTGGGTTCGGCCCAGTACTTC. This encodes CSASSTSAPQLGSAQYF. The J gene is TRBJ2-5, the V gene TRBV20-1; TRBD2 matches 7 bases. V lost 3 bases and J lost 9; bases outside the gene matches: 22. CDR3 length: 17 amino acids. Germline CDR1 and CDR2: DFQATT and SNEGSKA (reference sequence).

The chain combines TRBV10-3 with TRBJ1-1, with D hard to call. Per the germline V gene, CDR1 is ENHRY and CDR2 is SYGVKD. The CDR3 covers 15 residues. Trimming took 6 bases from V and 4 from J, leaving 18 bases between them. The CDR3 loop is CAISAKTGGSTEAFF. The CDR3 nucleotides are TGTGCCATCAGCGCAAAGACGGGCGGGAGCACTGAAGCTTTCTTT.

The chain employs TRBV5-4 and TRBJ1-6; 9 bases are a match to TRBD1. Germline CDR1 is SGHNT and CDR2 is YYREEE (reference sequence). This CDR3 is 19 amino acids long. Trimming took 4 bases from V and 0 from J; bases not matched to a gene: 11. The CDR3 DNA follows: TGTGCCAGCAGCCTAGGGACAGGGCCTGCGAGCTCCTATAATTCACCCCTCCACTTT. Encoded protein: CASSLGTGPASSYNSPLHF. The whole variable domain, filled in from reference TRBV5-4 and TRBJ1-6, reads ETGVTQSPTHLIKTRGQQVTLRCSSQSGHNTVSWYQQALGQGPQFIFQYYREEENGRGNFPPRFSGLQFPNYSSELNVNALELDDSALYLCASSLGTGPASSYNSPLHFGNGTRLTVT.

The chain couples TRBV28 to TRBJ2-7, with D perhaps matching TRBD1 (6 bases). V dropped 4 bases and J dropped 6 bases, with 13 bases sitting between them. The germline CDR1 and CDR2 sequences are MDHEN and SYDVKM. CDR3 length: 13 amino acids. This CDR3 reads CASSSHRVREQYV. As DNA, the CDR3 is TGTGCCAGCAGTTCGCACAGGGTTCGCGAGCAGTACGTC.

The genes are TRBV19 and TRBJ2-7, with TRBD2 matching 8 bases. The ends lost 5 bases at V and 3 bases at J; junction bases unmatched: 3. Germline lookup yields CDR1 LNHDA and CDR2 SQIVND (reference sequence). The CDR3 has 13 amino acids. CDR3 in amino acids: CASSPAGGYEQYV. The CDR3, as DNA: TGTGCCAGTAGTCCTGCGGGAGGCTACGAGCAGTACGTC.

The V gene is TRBV19, the J gene TRBJ2-5; possible D gene TRBD1, 6 bases. CDR1 LNHDA and CDR2 SQIVND come from the germline V gene (reference sequence). The CDR3 totals 15 residues. V lost 3 bases and J lost 1, with 12 bases in between. In DNA, the CDR3 is TGTGCCAGTAGTATCGCAAAGGACAGCCAAGAGACCCAGTACTTC. This gives the protein CASSIAKDSQETQYF.

The J gene is TRBJ1-4, the V gene TRBV7-9; 8 bases fit TRBD1. This CDR3 comprises 14 residues. Trimming at V came to 8 bases and at J to 4 bases, leaving 6 bases not matched to a gene. Germline-derived CDR1 and CDR2 are SEHNR and FQNEAQ (reference sequence). The CDR3 DNA sequence: TGTGCCAGCGGCAGGGACAGGCGTAATGAAAAACTGTTTTTT. Its translation: CASGRDRRNEKLFF.

The CDR3 DNA is TGTGCCAGCAGCTTAGGGAATCAGGGTGAAGCTTTCTTT. This translates into CASSLGNQGEAFF. J is TRBJ1-1 and V is TRBV7-6, with D possibly being TRBD1 (5 bases). The CDR3 is 13 residues long. Germline V gives CDR1 SGHVS, CDR2 FNYEAQ. V lost 1 base and J lost 7, with 10 bases in between.

The chain is built from TRBV6-5 and TRBJ2-7, with TRBD2 matching 11 bases. The CDR3 loop spans 14 amino acids. V lost 6 bases and J lost 2; bases outside the gene matches: 3. Per the germline V gene, CDR1 is MNHEY and CDR2 is SVGAGI. CDR3 sequence reads: CASRGTSGTYEQYV. In DNA form, the CDR3 reads TGTGCCAGCAGGGGGACTAGCGGTACCTACGAGCAGTACGTC.

The chain is built from TRBV4-2 and TRBJ2-2, with D possibly matching TRBD2 (5 bases). The CDR3 covers 17 residues. Trimming pared 1 base from V and 4 bases from J, leaving 16 bases between. Germline CDR1 and CDR2: LGHNA and YNFKEQ. CDR3 residues: CASSQVGPGVGTGELFF. CDR3 in DNA: TGTGCCAGCAGCCAAGTCGGTCCCGGGGTAGGCACCGGGGAGCTGTTTTTT.

V and J are TRBV7-8 and TRBJ1-3; 7 nucleotides align to TRBD1. The CDR3 runs 16 residues. Trimming at V came to 3 bases and at J to 2 bases, leaving 7 bases not matched to a gene. Germline assignment: CDR1 SGHVS and CDR2 FQNEAQ. The CDR3 spells CASSLRGRTAGNTIYF. CDR3 sequence (DNA): TGTGCCAGCAGCTTGAGGGGGCGGACAGCTGGAAACACCATATATTTT.

This rearrangement joins TRBV19 to TRBJ1-1, with a tentative D call TRBD1 (6 bases). This CDR3 is 13 amino acids long. Per germline, CDR1 LNHDA and CDR2 SQIVND (reference sequence). With 6 bases removed from V and 5 bases from J, the gap between germline ends came to 13 bases. This CDR3 reads CASRHRENTEAFF. The CDR3 region has the DNA TGTGCCAGTAGGCACAGGGAAAATACTGAAGCTTTCTTT.

The rearrangement links TRBV6-5 to TRBJ1-2; 7 bases are a match to TRBD1. Trimming at V came to 4 bases and at J to 8 bases, leaving 10 bases not matched to a gene. CDR1 is MNHEY and CDR2 is SVGAGI in the germline V gene. CDR3 length equals 14 residues. This CDR3 reads CASSFLGDRGGYTF. DNA for the CDR3: TGTGCCAGCAGTTTCCTAGGGGACAGAGGAGGCTACACCTTC.

The chain carries TRBV19 and TRBJ1-2, with TRBD1 as a possible D gene (5 bases). Germline lookup yields CDR1 LNHDA and CDR2 SQIVND (reference sequence). Trimming left V 7 bases short and J 4 bases short, with 16 bases between. The CDR3 covers 14 residues. The CDR3 nucleotides are TGTGCCAGTACCAGGGAACAGCGATCCTATGGCTACACCTTC. This sequence encodes CASTREQRSYGYTF.

This sequence joins TRBV2 and TRBJ1-6; TRBD1 agrees at 7 bases. CDR1 is SNHLY and CDR2 is FYNNEI in the germline V gene. The CDR3 sequence is 15 residues long. Trimming at V came to 3 bases and at J to 10 bases, leaving 9 bases not matched to a gene. The CDR3: CASSDRGPGISPLHF. In DNA, the CDR3 is TGTGCCAGCAGTGATAGGGGGCCAGGGATCTCACCCCTCCACTTT. Drawing the rest from reference TRBV2 and TRBJ1-6, the complete variable domain is EPEVTQTPSHQVTQMGQEVILRCVPISNHLYFYWYRQILGQKVEFLVSFYNNEISEKSEIFDDQFSVERPDGSNFTLKIRSTKLEDSAMYFCASSDRGPGISPLHFGNGTRLTVT.

The chain links TRBV2 to TRBJ1-6; 8 bases map to TRBD1. Germline CDR1 reads SNHLY; CDR2 reads FYNNEI. V shed 4 bases and J 7 bases; nucleotides not matched to a gene: 0. This CDR3 contains 13 residues. The CDR3 DNA sequence: TGTGCCAGCAGTGGACAGGGGAATTCACCCCTCCACTTT. Protein: CASSGQGNSPLHF.

The rearrangement links TRBV4-3 to TRBJ2-1, with 11 bases identical to TRBD2. Trimming at V came to 2 bases and at J to 7 bases, leaving 7 bases not matched to a gene. Looked up from germline, CDR1 is LGHNA and CDR2 is YSLEER. This CDR3 spans 16 amino acids. The CDR3 sequence: CASSQRLAGGGNEQFF. CDR3 sequence (DNA): TGCGCCAGCAGCCAACGCCTAGCGGGAGGAGGTAATGAGCAGTTCTTC.

The chain joins TRBV10-3 to TRBJ2-1; TRBD2 matches 8 bases. V gave up 8 bases and J gave up 1 base; unmatched junction bases: 4. CDR1 is ENHRY, CDR2 SYGVKD, per germline. The CDR3 is made up of 14 amino acids. This CDR3 is CAISERGSYNEQFF. The CDR3 nucleotides read TGTGCCATCTCGGAGCGGGGGTCCTACAATGAGCAGTTCTTC.

V gene TRBV5-6 combines with J gene TRBJ1-5; TRBD1 might be the D (6 bases). Germline CDR1 SGHDT, CDR2 YYEEEE. Trimming shortened V by 1 base and J by 7 bases, and 12 bases separated the two germline ends. This CDR3 has 14 amino acids. CDR3 sequence (DNA): TGTGCCAGCAGCTTGCTACAGGGTGCCCAGCCCCAGCATTTT. Protein: CASSLLQGAQPQHF.

The V call is TRBV28, the J call TRBJ2-1, with 7 bases aligning to TRBD1. The CDR3 sequence is 15 residues long. V trimming: 4 bases; J trimming: 8 bases; junction bases outside the gene matches: 11. Germline V lookup: CDR1 MDHEN, CDR2 SYDVKM. CDR3 in DNA: TGTGCCAGCAGTTCCGAGGACAGGACGGGATATGAGCAGTTCTTC. Its protein product is CASSSEDRTGYEQFF. Complete variable domain (other parts from reference TRBV28 and TRBJ2-1): DVKVTQSSRYLVKRTGEKVFLECVQDMDHENMFWYRQDPGLGLRLIYFSYDVKMKEKGDIPEGYSVSREKKERFSLILESASTNQTSMYLCASSSEDRTGYEQFFGPGTRLTVL.

The rearrangement uses TRBV2 and TRBJ1-4; TRBD1 matches at 9 bases. The germline V gene has CDR1 SNHLY and CDR2 FYNNEI. The CDR3 is made up of 17 amino acids. J lost 7 bases, V lost 1 base, and 10 bases had no gene match. The CDR3 here is CASSEDHRGRIGEKLFF. The CDR3 region has the DNA TGTGCCAGCAGTGAAGACCACAGGGGGCGGATAGGTGAAAAACTGTTTTTT.

CDR3 sequence (DNA): TGTGCCAGCAGGACCGGACAGGGCTCTGGAAACACCATATATTTT. It translates to CASRTGQGSGNTIYF. The chain links TRBV28 to TRBJ1-3; TRBD1 matches 8 bases. CDR1 MDHEN and CDR2 SYDVKM come from the germline V gene. V gave up 6 bases and J gave up 0 bases; unmatched junction bases: 4. The CDR3 loop spans 15 amino acids.

The chain carries TRBV5-1 and TRBJ2-1; TRBD2 aligns across 15 bases. The germline gives CDR1 SGHRS, CDR2 YFSETQ. The CDR3 is made up of 18 amino acids. Losses at the gene ends were 3 bases for V and 0 bases for J; bases not matched to a gene: 4. This CDR3 reads CASSYGLAGGRSYNEQFF. The DNA of the CDR3 is TGCGCCAGCAGCTATGGACTAGCGGGAGGGCGCTCCTACAATGAGCAGTTCTTC. Full variable domain (remainder filled in from reference TRBV5-1 and TRBJ2-1): KAGVTQTPRYLIKTRGQQVTLSCSPISGHRSVSWYQQTPGQGLQFLFEYFSETQRNKGNFPGRFSGRQFSNSRSEMNVSTLELGDSALYLCASSYGLAGGRSYNEQFFGPGTRLTVL.

The CDR3: CASSRGPKPSAYEQYV. CDR3 nucleotides: TGTGCCAGCAGCCGAGGTCCGAAGCCGAGCGCCTACGAGCAGTACGTC. The chain has TRBV7-6 and TRBJ2-7; no reliable D call. The CDR3 loop spans 16 amino acids. CDR1 and CDR2 from the germline V gene are SGHVS and FNYEAQ. Deletions cut 5 bases from V and 2 bases from J, with 19 bases between.

The chain carries TRBV11-3 and TRBJ2-2, with D tentatively TRBD1 (7 bases). V was shortened by 4 bases and J by 7 bases, with 13 bases between the two germline ends. The CDR3 has 14 residues. The germline gives CDR1 SGHNT, CDR2 YENEEA. CDR3 protein: CASSSRGRGGELFF. The CDR3 nucleotides read TGTGCCAGCAGCTCAAGGGGGCGGGGCGGGGAGCTGTTTTTT.